These 24 T cell receptor beta chains share one sample of origin, sequenced in a study of cytomegalovirus exposure and HLA in healthy donors. The PCR employed 60 Vbeta primers together with 13 Jbeta primers. Profiled with immunoSEQ multiplex PCR; TCRdb holds only in-frame clones, not every one. The sample lists about 190,000 clones, around 77% occurring once. The sample comprised PBMCs. These receptors were obtained from a woman younger than 30 in good health and CMV-seronegative.

This clone was counted a single time. The chain has TRBV6-5 and TRBJ2-1, with TRBD2 matching 13 bases. V shed 3 bases, J shed 9 bases, and the junction held 8 bases outside the gene matches. The CDR3 extends over 16 amino acids. Germline V gene lookup returns CDR1 MNHEY and CDR2 SVGAGI. The CDR3 region is CASSYGSLAGGPEQFF. Written as DNA, the CDR3 is TGTGCCAGCAGTTATGGGTCACTAGCGGGGGGGCCTGAGCAGTTCTTC.

This sequence joins TRBV5-4 and TRBJ2-7; 9 positions match TRBD2. The V and J ends lost 1 base and 2 bases, in that order; junction bases with no gene match: 4. Germline loops: CDR1 SGHNT, CDR2 YYREEE (reference sequence). The CDR3 spans 15 residues. CDR3 coding DNA: TGTGCCAGCAGCTTGTCGCTAGCGGGAACCTACGAGCAGTACTTC. Residues: CASSLSLAGTYEQYF.

The gene calls are TRBV5-4 and TRBJ1-2, with TRBD1 identical over 9 bases. CDR1 is SGHNT and CDR2 is YYREEE in the germline V gene (reference sequence). Trimming at V came to 0 bases and at J to 8 bases, leaving 2 bases not matched to a gene. The length of the CDR3 is 13 residues. This chain's CDR3 is CASSLGTGVGYTF. CDR3 sequence (DNA): TGTGCCAGCAGCTTGGGGACAGGGGTCGGCTACACCTTC.

Comment on this clone: At one end the junction does not follow the germline gene, possibly because of a read error. At the DNA level, this CDR3 is encoded by other sequences in the same sample as well. The rearrangement joins TRBV7-6 to TRBJ1-1; no reliable D call. Germline V gene lookup returns CDR1 SGHVS and CDR2 FNYEAQ. The CDR3 is 13 residues long. The DNA for the CDR3 is TGCGCCAGCAGCCTACGAACTGGCACTGAAGCTTTCTTT. Amino acids: CASSLRTGTEAFF.

J is TRBJ1-4 and V is TRBV30; 7 nucleotides match TRBD1. This CDR3 contains 12 residues. From germline, CDR1 is GTSNPN and CDR2 SVGIG (reference sequence). V lost 5 bases and J lost 5; bases outside the gene matches: 2. The CDR3 is CAWSGQNEKLFF. The CDR3 DNA is TGTGCCTGGTCGGGACAGAATGAAAAACTGTTTTTT.

This clone appeared a single time. The chain is built from TRBV7-2 and TRBJ2-5; D uncertain. The CDR3 runs 14 residues. Germline V gene lookup returns CDR1 SGHTA and CDR2 FQGNSA. Trimming pared 0 bases from V and 5 bases from J, leaving 10 bases between. In nucleotides, the CDR3 is TGTGCCAGCAGCTTAGCCCCCCACTCGGAGACCCAGTACTTC. Translation: CASSLAPHSETQYF.

V usage is TRBV9 and J usage is TRBJ1-6; D may be TRBD1 (5 bases). The CDR3 length is 14 residues. Germline CDR1 SGDLS, CDR2 YYNGEE. Trimming shortened V by 4 bases and J by 7 bases, and 12 bases separated the two germline ends. Here the CDR3 DNA reads TGTGCCAGCAGCCCCCCTCCAGGGAATTCACCCCTCCACTTT. This translates into CASSPPPGNSPLHF.

This sequence joins TRBV5-1 and TRBJ2-3, with D maybe TRBD1 (6 bases). V was pared by 4 bases and J by 2 bases, with 11 bases between. Germline V gives CDR1 SGHRS, CDR2 YFSETQ. This CDR3 is 14 amino acids long. CDR3 loop: CASSHGQSTDTQYF. As DNA, the CDR3 is TGCGCCAGCAGCCACGGACAGTCCACAGATACGCAGTATTTT.

Points on this clone: The same CDR3 arises from other DNA sequences in this sample as well. J is TRBJ2-7 and V is TRBV27, with D maybe TRBD1 (5 bases). The CDR3 is 14 residues long. The germline V gene encodes CDR1 MNHEY and CDR2 SMNVEV (reference sequence). V was shortened by 2 bases and J by 2 bases, with 10 bases between the two germline ends. The CDR3 loop is CASSLSQGAYEQYF. CDR3 DNA: TGTGCCAGCAGTTTAAGCCAGGGCGCCTACGAGCAGTACTTC.

V usage is TRBV25-1 and J usage is TRBJ2-3, with a possible D match to TRBD2 (6 bases). This CDR3 region has 14 residues. The V end lost 5 bases, the J end lost 2 bases, and 11 bases lay between the germline ends. Germline V lookup: CDR1 MGHDK, CDR2 SYGVNS. The CDR3 spells CASSQGLHTDTQYF. CDR3 in DNA: TGTGCCAGCAGTCAGGGACTCCACACAGATACGCAGTATTTT. Variable domain in full (rest from reference TRBV25-1 and TRBJ2-3): EADIYQTPRYLVIGTGKKITLECSQTMGHDKMYWYQQDPGMELHLIHYSYGVNSTEKGDLSSESTVSRIRTEHFPLTLESARPSHTSQYLCASSQGLHTDTQYFGPGTRLTVL.

This clone was observed once. This chain links TRBV28 with TRBJ2-3; tentative D call: TRBD2 (5 bases). CDR1 and CDR2 from the germline V gene are MDHEN and SYDVKM. This CDR3 comprises 14 residues. V was clipped by 5 bases and J by 3 bases, with 12 bases between them. Here the CDR3 DNA reads TGTGCCAGCAGTCTCGCGCCGGGGACAGATACGCAGTATTTT. As protein: CASSLAPGTDTQYF.

The sample holds a few counts of this clone. V gene TRBV5-1 combines with J gene TRBJ1-4; 7 bases fit TRBD1. The V segment lost 4 bases and the J segment 5 bases; nucleotides outside the gene matches: 8. There are 15 residues in the CDR3. The germline CDR1 and CDR2 sequences are SGHRS and YFSETQ. CDR3 coding DNA: TGCGCCAGCAGCCATCGACAGGGTAAAAATGAAAAACTGTTTTTT. Encoded protein: CASSHRQGKNEKLFF.

The V and J genes are TRBV4-1 and TRBJ2-3; D is possibly TRBD2 (6 bases). The CDR3 length is 16 residues. The germline V gene encodes CDR1 MGHRA and CDR2 YSYEKL. V gave up 0 bases and J gave up 3 bases, with 13 bases separating them. This chain's CDR3 is CASSQEMGGATDTQYF. CDR3 nucleotides: TGCGCCAGCAGCCAAGAAATGGGCGGGGCGACAGATACGCAGTATTTT.

The rearrangement uses TRBV2 and TRBJ1-6; D may be TRBD1 (6 bases). This CDR3 region has 13 residues. Between the trimmed V and J ends, which lost 6 bases and 8 bases, there was a span of 11 bases. From germline, CDR1 is SNHLY and CDR2 FYNNEI. The CDR3 nucleotides read TGTGCCAGCAGCGCCAACAGGGATTCACCCCTCCACTTT. Protein sequence: CASSANRDSPLHF.

The chain joins TRBV19 to TRBJ2-1, with 8 bases identical to TRBD1. This CDR3 contains 17 residues. Germline-derived CDR1 and CDR2 are LNHDA and SQIVND (reference sequence). V shed 6 bases, J shed 7 bases, and the junction held 17 bases outside the gene matches. In nucleotides, the CDR3 is TGTGCCAGTAGCACTGGTCGTCGGACAGGGAATGTAAATGAGCAGTTCTTC. Translated: CASSTGRRTGNVNEQFF.

The chain has TRBV29-1 and TRBJ1-2; D is unresolved. V lost 7 bases, J lost 2 bases, and 8 bases lay in between. Germline V gives CDR1 SQVTM, CDR2 ANQGSEA. This CDR3 spans 11 amino acids. Here the CDR3 DNA reads TGCAGCGACTCCCTAAACTATGGCTACACCTTC. It is translated as CSDSLNYGYTF.

The CDR3 is CSVRTGEDQPQHF. CDR3 in DNA: TGCAGCGTAAGGACAGGGGAGGATCAGCCCCAGCATTTT. This chain links TRBV29-1 with TRBJ1-5, with TRBD1 matching 9 bases. This CDR3 comprises 13 residues. Germline CDR1 reads SQVTM; CDR2 reads ANQGSEA. The V segment lost 6 bases and the J segment 5 bases; nucleotides outside the gene matches: 5.

A single count supports this clone. CDR3 bases: TGTGCCAGCAGACCAACCGACAGTACTAACTATGGCTACACCTTC. Amino acids: CASRPTDSTNYGYTF. The V and J genes are TRBV7-9 and TRBJ1-2; weak D call: TRBD1 (5 bases). There are 15 residues in the CDR3. CDR1 and CDR2 from the germline V gene are SEHNR and FQNEAQ (reference sequence). V lost 6 bases and J lost 0, with 14 bases in between.

The V call is TRBV9, the J call TRBJ2-1; no clear D gene. The germline gives CDR1 SGDLS, CDR2 YYNGEE. The CDR3 contains 13 residues. V gave up 3 bases and J gave up 10 bases, with 14 bases separating them. The CDR3 region is CASSDSTPEEQFF. The CDR3 bases are TGTGCCAGCAGCGACAGTACACCTGAGGAGCAGTTCTTC.

This chain links TRBV10-3 with TRBJ2-6; D unclear. From germline, CDR1 is ENHRY and CDR2 SYGVKD. CDR3 length equals 15 residues. V was pared by 6 bases and J by 2 bases, with 11 bases between. The CDR3 reads CAISPPTPGANVLTF. CDR3 bases: TGTGCCATCAGCCCCCCCACTCCTGGGGCCAACGTCCTGACTTTC.

The chain recombines TRBV7-2 with TRBJ2-1; possible D gene TRBD2, 5 bases. The CDR3 covers 13 residues. Looked up from germline, CDR1 is SGHTA and CDR2 is FQGNSA. Trimming removed 10 bases at V and 1 base at J, with 11 bases between. The CDR3: CATARGSYNEQFF. The CDR3 DNA follows: TGTGCCACCGCCCGGGGTTCCTACAATGAGCAGTTCTTC.

The V call is TRBV7-2, the J call TRBJ2-3; D gene uncertain. This CDR3 is 11 amino acids long. Germline V lookup: CDR1 SGHTA, CDR2 FQGNSA. V shed 5 bases and J shed 9 bases, with 9 bases lying between them. The CDR3 here is CASSPRATQYF. CDR3 DNA sequence: TGTGCCAGCAGCCCTCGCGCCACGCAGTATTTT.

J is TRBJ2-1 and V is TRBV6-6; the match to TRBD1 covers 10 bases. J was trimmed by 14 bases and V by 2 bases; bases with no gene match: 15. Germline CDR1 and CDR2: MNHNY and SVGAGI (reference sequence). The CDR3 runs to 16 residues. CDR3 coding DNA: TGTGCCAGCAGTTACGACAGGGGGCTAATCGGTAGTCGGGAGTTCTTC. It translates to CASSYDRGLIGSREFF.

The CDR3 DNA is TGTGCCAGCACAACGGGGGACAGGGGTTCCTACGAGCAGTACTTC. Residues: CASTTGDRGSYEQYF. The chain uses TRBV11-3 and TRBJ2-7; 10 nucleotides align to TRBD1. Losses at the gene ends were 7 bases for V and 1 base for J; bases not matched to a gene: 7. The CDR3 covers 15 residues. The germline V gene encodes CDR1 SGHNT and CDR2 YENEEA.